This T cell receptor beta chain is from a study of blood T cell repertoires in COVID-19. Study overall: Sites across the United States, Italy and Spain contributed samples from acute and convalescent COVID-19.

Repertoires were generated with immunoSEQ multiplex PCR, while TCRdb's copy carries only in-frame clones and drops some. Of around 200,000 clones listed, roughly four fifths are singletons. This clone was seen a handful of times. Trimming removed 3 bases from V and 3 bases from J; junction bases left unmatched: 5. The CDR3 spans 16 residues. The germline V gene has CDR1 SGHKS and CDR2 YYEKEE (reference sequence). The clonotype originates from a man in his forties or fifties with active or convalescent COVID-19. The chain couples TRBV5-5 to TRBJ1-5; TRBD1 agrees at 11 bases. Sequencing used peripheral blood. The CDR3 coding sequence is TGTGCCAGCAGCTCCCGGGACAGGGGGGCCAATCAGCCCCAGCATTTT. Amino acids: CASSSRDRGANQPQHF.